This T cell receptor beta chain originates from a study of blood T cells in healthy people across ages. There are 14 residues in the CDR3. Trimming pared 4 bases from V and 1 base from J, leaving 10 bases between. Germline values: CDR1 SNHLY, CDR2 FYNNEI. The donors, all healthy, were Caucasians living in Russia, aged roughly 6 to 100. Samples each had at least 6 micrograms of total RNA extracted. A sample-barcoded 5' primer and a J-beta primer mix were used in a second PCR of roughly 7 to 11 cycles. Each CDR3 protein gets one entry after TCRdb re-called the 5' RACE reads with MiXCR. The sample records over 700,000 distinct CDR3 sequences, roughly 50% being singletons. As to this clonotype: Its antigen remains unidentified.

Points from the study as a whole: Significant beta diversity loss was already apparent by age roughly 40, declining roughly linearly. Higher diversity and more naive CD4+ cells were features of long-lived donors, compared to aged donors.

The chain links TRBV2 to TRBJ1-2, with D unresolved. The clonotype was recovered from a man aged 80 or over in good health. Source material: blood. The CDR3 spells CASSAPPFNYGYTF. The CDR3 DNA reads TGTGCCAGCAGTGCCCCCCCCTTTAACTATGGCTACACCTTC.